This entry describes one T cell receptor beta chain. The antigen remains unidentified. Libraries were prepared by immunoSEQ multiplex PCR; TCRdb keeps only in-frame clonotypes and omits some of them. This sample has thousands of clones, with roughly 70% found just once. The sample belongs to a study of STAT5B mutations in CD4+ large granular lymphocyte leukemia. Study information: Cryopreserved patient cells were CD8-depleted, then anti-CD4 bead selected.

Regarding the study as a whole: No patients shared main leukemic clonotypes, though around 25% appeared at low frequency elsewhere.

The source of this sequence is a woman between 65 and 79 years old with CD4+ T-cell large granular lymphocyte leukemia. Specimen: PBMCs.

CDR3 loop: CASSWTGGGYTF. The CDR3 DNA follows: TGTGCCAGCAGCTGGACAGGGGGGGGCTACACCTTC. The genes are TRBV5-4 and TRBJ1-2; TRBD1 agrees at 10 bases. Germline CDR1 SGHNT, CDR2 YYREEE (reference sequence). CDR3 length: 12 amino acids. After removal of 3 bases from V and 8 bases from J, the junction contained 1 base not matched to a gene. The whole variable domain, filled in from reference TRBV5-4 and TRBJ1-2, reads ETGVTQSPTHLIKTRGQQVTLRCSSQSGHNTVSWYQQALGQGPQFIFQYYREEENGRGNFPPRFSGLQFPNYSSELNVNALELDDSALYLCASSWTGGGYTFGSGTRLTVV.